The source of this T cell receptor (beta chain) is a study of cytomegalovirus exposure and HLA in healthy donors. Germline CDR1 SQVTM, CDR2 ANQGSEA. The CDR3 spans 13 residues. Trimming left V 4 bases short and J 2 bases short, with 10 bases between. Study results and caveats: CMV antigen specificity of a few CMV-associated chains was confirmed in vitro.

With 60 Vbeta and 13 Jbeta primers, the PCR was carried out. Clones were sequenced by immunoSEQ multiplex PCR, and TCRdb holds only the in-frame ones, with some missing. The sample records 200,000 to 250,000 clones, more than 80% being singletons. Comment on this clone: As yet, its antigen is unknown.

The source material was PBMCs. This chain uses TRBV29-1 with TRBJ2-3; no firm D call. The receptor comes from a man aged 30 to 45 in good health and CMV-seronegative. The CDR3 loop is CSVVPRFTDTQYF. DNA of the CDR3: TGCAGCGTTGTTCCCAGGTTCACAGATACGCAGTATTTT.